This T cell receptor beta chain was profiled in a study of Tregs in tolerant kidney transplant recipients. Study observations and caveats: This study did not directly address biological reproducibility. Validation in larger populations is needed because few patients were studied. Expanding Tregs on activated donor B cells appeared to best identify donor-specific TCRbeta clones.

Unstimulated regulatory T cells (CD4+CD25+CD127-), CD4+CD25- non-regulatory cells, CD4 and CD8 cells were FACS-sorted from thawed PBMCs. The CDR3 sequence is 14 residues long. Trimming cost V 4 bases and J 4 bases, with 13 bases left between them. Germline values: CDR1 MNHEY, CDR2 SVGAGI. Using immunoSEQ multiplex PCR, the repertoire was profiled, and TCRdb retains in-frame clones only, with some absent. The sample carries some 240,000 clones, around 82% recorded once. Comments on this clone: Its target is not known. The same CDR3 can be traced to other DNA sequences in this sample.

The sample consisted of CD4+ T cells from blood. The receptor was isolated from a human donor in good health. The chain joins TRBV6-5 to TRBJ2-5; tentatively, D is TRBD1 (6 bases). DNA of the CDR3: TGTGCCAGCAGTTGGGGTAGGGGGAGAGAGACCCAGTACTTC. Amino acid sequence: CASSWGRGRETQYF.